The present entry profiles one TCR beta chain with its context. This clone has just a few counts. Its antigen has not been determined. Base qualities are not recorded, but no much larger clone differs from it by a single base. Whole blood was collected in K2EDTA tubes by collaborating institutions according to the institutions' own protocols. For TCRbeta analysis, collaborator samples were shipped as frozen whole blood, as isolated PBMCs, or as DNA extracted from either sample type. The immunoSEQ Assay, a bias-controlled multiplex PCR, was used to amplify TCRbeta CDR3 regions from genomic DNA. The published analysis was carried out like this. The number of nucleated cells in each sample was estimated from the amplification of reference gene primers within the assay. Sequence reads were collapsed and filtered to measure the absolute abundance of every unique TCRbeta CDR3 rearrangement. For each sample, productive Simpson clonality was calculated as the square root of Simpson's diversity index across productive rearrangements. TCRdb limited this immuneACCESS table to in-frame rearrangements with V and J called. A share of clones is missing; checked studies link under half to unresolved V genes, and the rest is unexplained. That table supplies the V and J calls and clone size; D and trimming were determined from the DNA. The sample contains 200,000 to 250,000 clones, around 82% of them found a single time. The ten most abundant clones make up about 13% of the sample.

Relative to germline, V is missing 0 bases and J is missing 8 bases, with 9 bases of the junction outside any gene match. CDR1 and CDR2, looked up from the germline V gene, are MNHEY and SVGEGT. Reading from cysteine to phenylalanine, the CDR3 counts 15 amino acids. Only CDR3 DNA is held: 45 bases, read in frame from base 1. This sample was included in a study of blood T cell repertoires in COVID-19 (dated by TCRdb to between 2020 and 2021). Looking at the study overall: Samples from collaborators originated in the United States, Italy and Spain and spanned both the acute and convalescent phases of COVID-19. Samples came from the ongoing ImmuneRACE study (first 160 participants) plus 1,254 subjects from 6 global collaborators. Deeply sampled blood TCRbeta repertoires from subjects exposed to, actively infected with, or recovered from COVID-19 were included in the dataset. The repertoires were released in a freely available public database intended as a resource for research on the immune response to SARS-CoV-2. HLA class I and class II types, where available, came from metadata supplied by the sample provider rather than from assay-based typing. Sample metadata almost always included a de-identified subject ID, COVID-19 status, age in years and sex. The material from the prospective study consisted of cDNA or gDNA derived from T cells, B-cell-depleted T cells, or PBMCs. Broader findings and caveats from the paper: Clinical and demographic metadata were provided uncurated, with the amount varying by source and participant.

The sample taken for sequencing was peripheral blood. The TCR was taken from a human donor in a cohort sampled during active COVID-19. The receptor chain draws on TRBV6-2 or TRBV6-3 and TRBJ1-2; the junction holds 7 bases that match TRBD1. The CDR3 here reads CASSYSMEGAGGYTF. The sequence in DNA is TGTGCCAGCAGTTACTCGATGGAGGGGGCGGGAGGCTACACCTTC.